Here is one TCR beta chain with its context. This clone was counted a single time. Its antigen is still unknown. The sample holds no much larger clone one base away, and base qualities are not on file. The record originates from a study of shared clonotypes between healthy human individuals (dated by TCRdb to the early 2020s). Regarding the research as a whole: The cohort included three men and a couple of women between 18 and 49 years of age. To estimate repertoire size and how much clonotype sharing occurs between individuals, the study deeply sequenced the blood TCR repertoires of five healthy adults. To increase sequencing depth and limit assay-specific biases, different laboratories used diverse techniques to prepare libraries and sequence TCR repertoires. Per donor, three plates each were used for CD4 naive and CD4 memory, two for CD8 naive, and one for CD8 memory. Leukapheresis yielded between about 0.85 and 9 billion PBMCs per donor. Study-wide findings and limitations: Approximately 4.8% of naive CD4, 3.5% of naive CD8, around 2.3% of memory CD4, and 0.4% of memory CD8 clonotypes were shared across several donors. Clonotypes shared by all four sorted-subset donors showed higher generation probabilities than non-shared clonotypes. Larger estimated clonotype richness was generally found for naive subsets than for memory subsets. Even with the large sequencing depth, rarefaction of the sorted-subset datasets indicated that sequencing was incomplete. Sampling was restricted to blood, and TCR repertoires in tissues likely differ from the TCR repertoires found in blood. Pairwise subsampling indicated that sequencing depth was expected to affect the degree of clonotype sharing among donors. The small number of donors limited the genetic and exposure-history diversity represented.

Using the deep immunoSEQ assay, TCR CDR3 regions were amplified from genomic DNA by multiplex PCR. Extracted genomic DNA from each cell subset was spread evenly across all wells of several immunoSEQ 96-well plates, with each plate serving as a replicate. For sorted subsets, 200 to 250 ng genomic DNA, equal to about 30,000 T cell genomes, was loaded into each replicate PCR. Purified libraries were measured with a Qubit 3.0 fluorometer, size-checked on a Bioanalyzer 2100, and measured again with the KAPA Library Quantification kit. A separate single-read 150-cycle Illumina NextSeq 550 flow cell was used to sequence each immunoSEQ 96-well plate. The published analysis was carried out like this. The immunoSEQ output contained only junctional sequences without quality scores, so filtering could not match that applied to full-length reads. Sequences were annotated with PyIR, a Python wrapper for IgBLAST v1.9, using IMGT germline references to assign V/J genes and CDR3. Any read was removed if the V/J assignment was weak (E-value above 1e-6), the CDR3 was missing, or the read contained stop codons, out-of-frame junctions, or ambiguous translated residues. V3J clonotypes were defined by identical inferred V gene, J gene, and CDR3 amino acid sequence. Percentage overlap between repertoires was computed as shared unique clonotypes divided by the size of the smaller repertoire. RTK rarefaction, the Chao1 estimator, and Recon v2.1 estimates of unobserved clonotypes were used to assess repertoire richness. Generation probabilities for all TCRbeta clonotypes obtained by the gDNA method from four donors were computed using OLGA. TCRdb took this table from immuneACCESS and kept in-frame rearrangements with V and J called. Such tables lack part of the clones; where checked against another copy, unresolved V genes explain under half of the gap, and the rest is unexplained. Clone size and V and J calls were adopted from that table, with D and trimming inferred from the DNA. Within this sample are under 2.5 million clones, with 85% to 95% of them counted one time only. Around 0.35% of the sample is held by the ten biggest clonotypes.

Trimmed from V: 0 bases; trimmed from J: 3 bases; junction bases lacking a gene match: 22. The CDR3, cysteine through phenylalanine, is 22 amino acids long. Only CDR3 DNA is held: 66 bases, read in frame from base 1. According to the germline V gene, CDR1 reads MGHRA and CDR2 reads YSYEKL. Healthy HIV-negative adults with no recently reported acute infections or vaccinations were included as donors. Every donor was a Caucasian adult living in Nashville, Tennessee, USA. CD4+ T cells were enriched by magnetic negative selection; naive cells were then positively selected on CD45RA, and the negative fraction formed the memory subset. Blood was collected by leukapheresis, and PBMCs were isolated by Ficoll-Histopaque density gradient centrifugation and then cryopreserved in liquid nitrogen vapor phase. Analytical flow cytometry was used to check the purity and quantity of every magnetically sorted T cell population. Genomic DNA was isolated from each sorted fraction and quantified by UV absorbance on a Nanodrop 2000c.

The chain was built from TRBV4-1 and TRBJ2-5; 10 bases in between match TRBD1. Specimen: naive CD4+ T cells from PBMCs. Per the publication, the cell subset or site label means: CD45RA+ positively selected. This receptor was identified in a man between 18 and 35 years old in good health. Some clones in this sample may be carry-over from other donors' samples. This receptor carries the CDR3 CASSQEFGGQGYRGEKEETQYF. The DNA reads as follows: TGCGCCAGCAGCCAAGAATTTGGGGGACAGGGGTATAGGGGAGAGAAAGAAGAGACCCAGTACTTC.